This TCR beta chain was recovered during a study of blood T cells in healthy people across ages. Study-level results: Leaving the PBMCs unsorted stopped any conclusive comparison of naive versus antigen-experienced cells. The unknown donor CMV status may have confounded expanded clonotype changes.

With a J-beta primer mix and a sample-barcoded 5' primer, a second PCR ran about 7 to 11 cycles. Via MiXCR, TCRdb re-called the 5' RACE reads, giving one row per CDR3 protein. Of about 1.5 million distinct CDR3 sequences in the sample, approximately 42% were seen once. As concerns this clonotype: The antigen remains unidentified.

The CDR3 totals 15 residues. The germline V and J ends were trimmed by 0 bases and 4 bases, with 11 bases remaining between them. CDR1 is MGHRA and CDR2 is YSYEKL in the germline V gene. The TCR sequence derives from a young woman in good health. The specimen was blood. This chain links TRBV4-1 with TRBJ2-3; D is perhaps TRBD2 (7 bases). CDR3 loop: CASSQDGGAADTQYF. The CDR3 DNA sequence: TGCGCCAGCAGCCAAGATGGGGGGGCCGCAGATACGCAGTATTTT.